This record concerns one T cell receptor (beta chain) sequence. Under the authors' procedure: Nucleated cell counts were estimated from reference gene primer amplification. Assay: immunoSEQ multiplex PCR; the TCRdb copy retains only in-frame clones and omits some. For V, J and clone size, that table is used; D and trimming come from the DNA. The table includes some 93,000 clones, roughly 90% detected once. The sample comes from a study of blood T cell repertoires in COVID-19. The overall study: The samples span acute and convalescent COVID-19 from the United States, Italy and Spain. PBMCs, B-cell-depleted T cells, or T cells provided the cDNA or gDNA that made up the material.

This sequence originates from a man aged 55 to 70 with acute or convalescent COVID-19. The sample was peripheral blood.

In DNA form, the CDR3 reads TGTGCCAGCAGAAACCCGGGACAGGGGAAGCAGCCCCAGCATTTT. Translation gives CASRNPGQGKQPQHF. The chain couples TRBV6-6 to TRBJ1-5, with 10 bases lining up with TRBD1. Germline V lookup: CDR1 MNHNY, CDR2 SVGAGI (reference sequence). The CDR3 extends over 15 amino acids. J gave up 7 bases and V 6 bases, and 9 bases lay outside the gene matches.